The 4 T cell receptor beta chains below were found in one sample sequenced in a study of chemoradiotherapy in HPV16-positive cancers. This table comes from immunoSEQ multiplex PCR, and its TCRdb copy is limited to in-frame clones, with some not included. The sample consists of approximately 8,200 clones, 65% to 70% of them appearing once. The specimen was taken from a patient who underwent chemoradiotherapy. The source is a human donor with HPV-associated anogenital cancer.

The rearrangement joins TRBV15 to TRBJ1-5; the D is unclear. Germline values: CDR1 LNHNV, CDR2 YYDKDF (reference sequence). The V and J ends lost 2 bases and 4 bases respectively, with 9 bases between them. The CDR3 runs 14 residues. CDR3 DNA: TGTGCCACCAGCAGAAGGGCCGGGAATCAGCCCCAGCATTTT. It translates to CATSRRAGNQPQHF. The variable domain in full, with the rest retrieved from reference TRBV15 and TRBJ1-5, is DAMVIQNPRYQVTQFGKPVTLSCSQTLNHNVMYWYQQKSSQAPKLLFHYYDKDFNNEADTPDNFQSRRPNTSFCFLDIRSPGLGDTAMYLCATSRRAGNQPQHFGDGTRLSIL.

The chain joins TRBV11-3 to TRBJ1-1; no clear D gene. The germline CDR1 and CDR2 sequences are SGHNT and YENEEA. The V end was cut by 3 bases, the J end by 4 bases, with 3 bases between. This CDR3 spans 11 amino acids. CDR3 sequence: CASSFGTEAFF. CDR3 DNA: TGTGCCAGCAGCTTCGGCACTGAAGCTTTCTTT.

The chain carries TRBV7-2 and TRBJ1-4, with no clear D. CDR1 and CDR2 (germline): SGHTA, FQGNSA. The V end was cut by 0 bases, the J end by 10 bases, with 9 bases between. The CDR3 spans 13 residues. The CDR3 here is CASSLATGGKLFF. CDR3 coding DNA: TGTGCCAGCAGCTTAGCGACGGGAGGAAAACTGTTTTTT.

The rearrangement uses TRBV20-1 and TRBJ2-3; D is possibly TRBD1 or TRBD2 (5 bases each). This CDR3 region has 11 residues. Looked up from germline, CDR1 is DFQATT and CDR2 is SNEGSKA (reference sequence). V shed 3 bases and J shed 6 bases, with 7 bases lying between them. The CDR3, as DNA: TGCAGTGCTAGTTGGGGGGATACGCAGTATTTT. Its translation: CSASWGDTQYF.